Only one count was recorded for the clone carrying this TCR beta chain. Some clones are missing from TCRdb's copy, which holds only in-frame ones; the method was immunoSEQ multiplex PCR. Altogether about 100,000 clones are present, roughly nine tenths being singletons, with the ten largest covering 2.1%. The data stem from a study of blood T cell repertoires in COVID-19. Overall study context: Acute and convalescent COVID-19 samples came from the United States, Italy and Spain. Nucleic acid was either cDNA or gDNA, and it came from T cells, B-cell-depleted T cells, or PBMCs.

CDR1 is MNHEY, CDR2 SVGAGI, per germline. The CDR3 extends over 13 amino acids. Trimming cost V 10 bases and J 2 bases, with 9 bases left between them. The genes are TRBV6-5 and TRBJ1-6; D is perhaps TRBD1 (6 bases). The sequencing sample was made of peripheral blood. The TCR was taken from a man aged 50 to 59 with active COVID-19. CDR3 bases: TGTGCCATTCGGGACACCTATAATTCACCCCTCCACTTT. This gives the protein CAIRDTYNSPLHF.